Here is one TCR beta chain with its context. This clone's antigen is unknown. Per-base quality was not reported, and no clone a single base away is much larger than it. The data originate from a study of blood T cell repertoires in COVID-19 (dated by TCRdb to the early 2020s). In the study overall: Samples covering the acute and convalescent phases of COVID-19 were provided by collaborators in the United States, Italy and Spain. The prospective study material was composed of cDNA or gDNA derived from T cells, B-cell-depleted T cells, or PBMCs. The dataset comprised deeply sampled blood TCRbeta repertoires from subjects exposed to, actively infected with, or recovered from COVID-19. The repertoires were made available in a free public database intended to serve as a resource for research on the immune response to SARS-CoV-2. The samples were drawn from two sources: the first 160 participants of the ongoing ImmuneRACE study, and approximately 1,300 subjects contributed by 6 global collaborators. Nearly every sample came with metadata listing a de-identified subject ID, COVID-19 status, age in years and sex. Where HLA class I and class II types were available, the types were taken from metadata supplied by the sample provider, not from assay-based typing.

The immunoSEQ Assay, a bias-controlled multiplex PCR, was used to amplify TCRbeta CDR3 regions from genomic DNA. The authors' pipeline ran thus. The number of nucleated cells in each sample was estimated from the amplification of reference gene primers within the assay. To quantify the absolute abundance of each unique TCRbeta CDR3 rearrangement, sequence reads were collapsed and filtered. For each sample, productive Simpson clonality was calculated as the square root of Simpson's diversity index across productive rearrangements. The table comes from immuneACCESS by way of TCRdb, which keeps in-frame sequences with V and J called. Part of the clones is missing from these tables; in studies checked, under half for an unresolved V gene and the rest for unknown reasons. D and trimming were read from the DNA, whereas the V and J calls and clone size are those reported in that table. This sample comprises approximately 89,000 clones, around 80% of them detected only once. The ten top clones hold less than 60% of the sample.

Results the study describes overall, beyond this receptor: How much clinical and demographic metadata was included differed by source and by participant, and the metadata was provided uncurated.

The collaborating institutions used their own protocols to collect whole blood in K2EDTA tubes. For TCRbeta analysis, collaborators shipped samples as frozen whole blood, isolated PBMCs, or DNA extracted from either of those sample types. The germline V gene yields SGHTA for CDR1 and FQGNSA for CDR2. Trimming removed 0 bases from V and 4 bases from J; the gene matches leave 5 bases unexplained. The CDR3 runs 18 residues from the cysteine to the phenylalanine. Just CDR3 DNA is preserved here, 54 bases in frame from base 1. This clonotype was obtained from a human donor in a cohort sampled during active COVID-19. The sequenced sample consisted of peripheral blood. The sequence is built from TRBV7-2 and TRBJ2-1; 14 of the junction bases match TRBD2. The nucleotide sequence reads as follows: TGTGCCAGCAGCTTAGCAGCCGGACTAGCGGGAGGTTACAATGAGCAGTTCTTC. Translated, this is CASSLAAGLAGGYNEQFF.